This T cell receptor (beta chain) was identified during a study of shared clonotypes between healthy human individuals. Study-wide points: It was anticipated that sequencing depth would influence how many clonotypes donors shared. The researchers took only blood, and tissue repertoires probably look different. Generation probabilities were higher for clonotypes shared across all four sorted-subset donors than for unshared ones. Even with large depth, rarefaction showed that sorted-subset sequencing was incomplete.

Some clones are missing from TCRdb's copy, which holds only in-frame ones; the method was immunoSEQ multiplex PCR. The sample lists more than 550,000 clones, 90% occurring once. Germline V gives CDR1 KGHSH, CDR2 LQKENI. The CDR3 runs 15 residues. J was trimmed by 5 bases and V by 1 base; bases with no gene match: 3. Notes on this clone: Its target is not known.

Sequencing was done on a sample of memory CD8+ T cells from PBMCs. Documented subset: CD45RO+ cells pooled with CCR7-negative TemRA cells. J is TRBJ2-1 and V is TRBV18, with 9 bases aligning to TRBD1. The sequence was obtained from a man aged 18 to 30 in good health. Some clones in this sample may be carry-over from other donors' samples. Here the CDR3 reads CASSPQDRGHNEQFF. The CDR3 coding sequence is TGTGCCAGCTCACCACAGGACAGGGGCCACAATGAGCAGTTCTTC.